The sequence of this T cell receptor beta chain was determined in a study of T cell responses to AZD1222 COVID-19 vaccine. General observations from the study: Repertoires were sampled only after the peak T cell response. Seropositive at baseline were only a handful of AZD1222 recipients. Possibly, clonal diversity was underestimated; donors were largely white British and included more females. Among spike-specific TCRs, nearly half reportedly target unmutated variant regions.

Worth noting for this clone: The antigen remains undetermined.

Only in-frame clones appear in the TCRdb table, and some are missing; sequencing was by immunoSEQ multiplex PCR. This table holds about 130,000 clones, around 85% found once. Sequences were derived from peripheral blood, sampled 28 days after the second dose of the MenACWY control vaccine. The origin of this receptor is an adult who received the MenACWY meningococcal vaccine as a control.

The CDR3 bases are TGCGCCAGCAGCCTCAGTTGGCTAGCGGAATACGAGCAGTACTTC. This encodes CASSLSWLAEYEQYF. V is TRBV5-1 and J is TRBJ2-7; 7 nucleotides agree with TRBD2. Looked up from germline, CDR1 is SGHRS and CDR2 is YFSETQ. The CDR3 runs to 15 residues. The V and J ends lost 4 bases and 4 bases, in that order; junction bases with no gene match: 11.